Here is one T cell receptor beta chain with its context. Its antigen is as yet unknown. The sample belongs to a study of shared clonotypes between healthy human individuals. General study points: The authors expected sequencing depth to affect clonotype sharing among donors.

V lost 3 bases and J lost 1, with 13 bases in between. Germline-derived CDR1 and CDR2 are SGDLS and YYNGEE. The CDR3 length is 15 residues. The protocol was immunoSEQ multiplex PCR, while the TCRdb copy is restricted to in-frame clones and leaves out a portion. This sample has 1 million to 1.2 million clones, with approximately 80% found just once. This TCR was recovered from a man aged 18 to 35 in good health. Some clones in this sample may be carry-over from other donors' samples. The material sequenced was memory CD4+ T cells from PBMCs. The subset is: CD45RA-negative fraction. The chain recombines TRBV9 with TRBJ2-5; possible D gene TRBD1, 6 bases. The CDR3 sequence is CASSGPSGAQETQYF. CDR3 DNA sequence: TGTGCCAGCAGCGGACCATCAGGGGCCCAAGAGACCCAGTACTTC.